One sample yielded the 24 T cell receptor beta chains listed below, sequenced in a study of response to subunit inactivated influenza vaccine. From the RT-PCR reads, TCRdb called clonotypes with MiXCR, one entry per CDR3 protein. The sample has roughly 550,000 distinct CDR3 sequences; under 25% are singletons. These sequences were also reported in another study, on T cells expressing NK-cell markers. That study reports: UMIs accompanied the 5'RACE template switching by which TCR beta cDNA was made.

The specimen was CD4+ T cells sorted from PBMCs, collected roughly 12 days after vaccination. These receptors were collected from a man aged 45-65 years who received an inactivated influenza vaccine.

This clonotype was seen more than once but under ten times. The chain combines TRBV7-9 with TRBJ2-7; 10 bases line up with TRBD2. Germline-derived CDR1 and CDR2 are SEHNR and FQNEAQ (reference sequence). Trimming cost V 5 bases and J 0 bases; bases outside gene matches: 4. This CDR3 is built from 15 residues. CDR3 nucleotide sequence: TGTGCCAGCAGCCCGGGACTAGCGACCTCCTACGAGCAGTACTTC. Translated, it gives CASSPGLATSYEQYF.

The V gene is TRBV12-3 or TRBV12-4, the J gene TRBJ2-3, with TRBD2 as a possible D gene (5 bases). The CDR3 length is 15 residues. Trimming left V 3 bases short and J 0 bases short, with 10 bases between. CDR3: CASSFAGFSTDTQYF. The CDR3 DNA reads TGTGCCAGCAGTTTTGCGGGTTTTAGCACAGATACGCAGTATTTT.

This clonotype was observed a few times. The rearrangement links TRBV4-3 to TRBJ2-1; perhaps TRBD2 as D (5 bases). The CDR3 is 15 residues long. V shed 0 bases and J shed 2 bases, with 8 bases lying between them. The germline CDR1 and CDR2 sequences are LGHNA and YSLEER. CDR3 amino acids: CASSQEASPYNEQFF. The CDR3 DNA follows: TGCGCCAGCAGCCAAGAGGCTAGCCCCTACAATGAGCAGTTCTTC.

In its sample, this clonotype was seen a few times. V gene TRBV6-1 combines with J gene TRBJ1-5; unclear D gene. V was shortened by 4 bases and J by 2 bases, with 24 bases between the two germline ends. CDR1 MNHNS and CDR2 SASEGT come from the germline V gene. This CDR3 has 19 amino acids. The CDR3 is CASSAQIPGLILGNQPQHF. The DNA of the CDR3 is TGTGCCAGCAGTGCGCAGATCCCCGGTCTGATCCTTGGCAATCAGCCCCAGCATTTT.

The V and J genes are TRBV7-9 and TRBJ1-4; possible D gene TRBD1, 6 bases. The germline gives CDR1 SEHNR, CDR2 FQNEAQ (reference sequence). Trimming cost V 3 bases and J 8 bases, with 16 bases left between them. The CDR3 totals 15 residues. CDR3 in amino acids: CASSFLQGAGEKLFF. The CDR3, as DNA: TGTGCCAGCAGCTTCCTACAGGGAGCGGGAGAAAAACTGTTTTTT.

This clonotype showed up just a few times. The chain uses TRBV29-1 and TRBJ2-3; TRBD2 might be the D (5 bases). Germline V lookup: CDR1 SQVTM, CDR2 ANQGSEA. Trimming left V 6 bases short and J 0 bases short, with 16 bases between. The CDR3 contains 15 residues. CDR3 sequence reads: CSVAHGGTSTDTQYF. CDR3 nucleotides: TGCAGCGTGGCCCACGGAGGAACTAGCACAGATACGCAGTATTTT.

This clonotype was counted only a few times. CDR3 nucleotides: TGTGCCAGCAGCTCCCCGAGGAGCGGATTAGACAATGAGCAGTTCTTC. The encoded protein is CASSSPRSGLDNEQFF. The chain is built from TRBV7-3 and TRBJ2-1; a weak D match, TRBD2 (5 bases). From germline, CDR1 is SGHTA and CDR2 FQGTGA. There are 16 residues in the CDR3. Deletions cut 4 bases from V and 5 bases from J, with 18 bases between.

This clonotype was observed at least ten times. The chain recombines TRBV5-1 with TRBJ2-7, with unresolved D. CDR1 and CDR2 (germline): SGHRS, YFSETQ. The CDR3 extends over 13 amino acids. Trimming pared 2 bases from V and 3 bases from J, leaving 9 bases between. The CDR3 DNA is TGCGCCAGCAGCTTAGGCCTAAACTACGAGCAGTACTTC. Translating gives CASSLGLNYEQYF.

This clonotype was detected only a few times. Written as DNA, the CDR3 is TGTGCCAGCAGCCGACAGGTCCCCCCCGGGGAGCTGTTTTTT. It yields the protein CASSRQVPPGELFF. This rearrangement joins TRBV14 to TRBJ2-2, with D maybe TRBD1 (6 bases). The CDR3 extends over 14 amino acids. In germline, CDR1 is SGHDN, CDR2 FVKESK. Trimming shortened V by 4 bases and J by 6 bases, and 12 bases separated the two germline ends.

This rearrangement joins TRBV20-1 to TRBJ1-4; D gene uncertain. The CDR3 is made up of 12 amino acids. Deletions cut 1 base from V and 5 bases from J, with 5 bases between. Per germline, CDR1 DFQATT and CDR2 SNEGSKA (reference sequence). Here the CDR3 DNA reads TGCAGTGCTAGAGTCAGGAATGAAAAACTGTTTTTT. Translation: CSARVRNEKLFF.

The chain employs TRBV7-2 and TRBJ1-1; D is unresolved. Trimming took off 3 bases at V and 7 bases at J, with 21 bases between the two ends. The CDR3 extends over 16 amino acids. Per germline, CDR1 SGHTA and CDR2 FQGNSA. DNA for the CDR3: TGTGCCAGCAGCTTTGTTTATCGGAGGGATGGCTTTGAAGCTTTCTTT. Protein product: CASSFVYRRDGFEAFF. Full variable domain (outside the CDR3, taken from reference TRBV7-2 and TRBJ1-1): GAGVSQSPSNKVTEKGKDVELRCDPISGHTALYWYRQSLGQGLEFLIYFQGNSAPDKSGLPSDRFSAERTGGSVSTLTIQRTQQEDSAVYLCASSFVYRRDGFEAFFGQGTRLTVV.

This clonotype was detected only a few times. The chain couples TRBV7-2 to TRBJ2-5; D is ambiguous. Trimming cost V 2 bases and J 7 bases, with 14 bases left between them. The CDR3 is 14 amino acids. Germline V gene lookup returns CDR1 SGHTA and CDR2 FQGNSA. The DNA for the CDR3 is TGTGCCAGCAGCTTATCAGGCCGGACGGGGACCCAGTACTTC. It translates to CASSLSGRTGTQYF.

This clonotype has ten or more counts. V usage is TRBV12-3 or TRBV12-4 and J usage is TRBJ2-3; the D gene is possibly TRBD2 (7 bases). V was pared by 6 bases and J by 4 bases, with 20 bases between. This CDR3 contains 16 residues. Written as DNA, the CDR3 is TGTGCCAGCAGCCCAGACCGGGGGGCGGGATCAGATACGCAGTATTTT. Translation gives CASSPDRGAGSDTQYF.

This clonotype appeared many times. The V and J genes are TRBV18 and TRBJ1-2; D is perhaps TRBD1 (5 bases). Germline V gene data show CDR1 as KGHSH and CDR2 as LQKENI. V was clipped by 3 bases and J by 4 bases, with 9 bases between them. The CDR3 is made up of 13 amino acids. In DNA form, the CDR3 reads TGTGCCAGCTCACCTCCCGGGGGCTATGGCTACACCTTC. This sequence encodes CASSPPGGYGYTF.

The chain employs TRBV19 and TRBJ1-1, with 9 bases that match TRBD1. Germline assignment: CDR1 LNHDA and CDR2 SQIVND (reference sequence). The V segment lost 5 bases and the J segment 7 bases; nucleotides outside the gene matches: 5. This CDR3 contains 13 residues. The DNA for the CDR3 is TGTGCCAGTAGTCAAGGACAGGGGCTTGAAGCTTTCTTT. This encodes CASSQGQGLEAFF. Supplemented by reference TRBV19 and TRBJ1-1, the full variable domain reads DGGITQSPKYLFRKEGQNVTLSCEQNLNHDAMYWYRQDPGQGLRLIYYSQIVNDFQKGDIAEGYSVSREKKESFPLTVTSAQKNPTAFYLCASSQGQGLEAFFGQGTRLTVV.

The rearrangement joins TRBV3-1 to TRBJ2-7, with D uncertain. Germline V CDR1 and CDR2: LGHDT, YNNKEL (reference sequence). The CDR3 runs 14 residues. Trimming took 2 bases from V and 7 from J, leaving 15 bases between them. The CDR3 sequence is CASSQRAGFSEQYF. CDR3 in DNA: TGTGCCAGCAGCCAACGGGCTGGGTTTTCTGAGCAGTACTTC.

The chain recombines TRBV4-2 with TRBJ2-1, with a possible D match to TRBD2 (5 bases). V dropped 1 base and J dropped 8 bases, with 6 bases sitting between them. The CDR3 covers 12 residues. The germline gives CDR1 LGHNA, CDR2 YNFKEQ. The CDR3: CASSQGRDEQFF. The CDR3 DNA reads TGTGCCAGCAGCCAAGGGCGGGATGAGCAGTTCTTC.

This clonotype was detected a few times. The J gene is TRBJ2-5, the V gene TRBV24-1; 12 bases fit TRBD2. The J segment lost 2 bases and the V segment lost 2 bases, leaving 8 bases of the junction unmatched. Per the germline V gene, CDR1 is KGHDR and CDR2 is SFDVKD. The CDR3 loop spans 18 amino acids. Here the CDR3 DNA reads TGTGCCACCAGTGATTCACTGCTAGCGGGGGGGTCTCAAGAGACCCAGTACTTC. Translating gives CATSDSLLAGGSQETQYF.

In its sample, this clonotype was seen a few times. The genes are TRBV12-3 or TRBV12-4 and TRBJ2-1; TRBD1 aligns across 10 bases. With V trimmed by 6 bases and J by 3 bases, 5 bases remained unmatched. The CDR3 consists of 15 residues. DNA for the CDR3: TGTGCCAGCAGCCAGGGACAGGGGCTCTACAATGAGCAGTTCTTC. Encoded protein: CASSQGQGLYNEQFF.

Only a few counts were recorded for this clonotype. The V call is TRBV5-1, the J call TRBJ2-5; 10 bases line up with TRBD2. J was trimmed by 1 base and V by 4 bases; bases with no gene match: 13. Germline loops: CDR1 SGHRS, CDR2 YFSETQ. The CDR3 is 18 residues long. CDR3 bases: TGCGCCAGCAGCCTTGGATATCGGGCTAGCGGGAGCCAAGAGACCCAGTACTTC. It codes for CASSLGYRASGSQETQYF.

This clonotype showed up just a few times. V gene TRBV21-1 combines with J gene TRBJ2-7; the table's D call, TRBD1, has no DNA check behind it. TRBV21-1 corresponds to a pseudogene. This CDR3 contains 14 residues. The CDR3 loop reads CASSLRTGTREQYF. The DNA for the CDR3 is TGTGCCAGCAGCCTCCGGACAGGGACCCGAGAGCAGTACTTC.

The chain has TRBV30 and TRBJ1-2; D remains unclear. V dropped 0 bases and J dropped 5 bases, with 16 bases sitting between them. The CDR3 is 15 residues long. Per the germline V gene, CDR1 is GTSNPN and CDR2 is SVGIG (reference sequence). The CDR3 DNA sequence: TGTGCCTGGAGTGTACGGAGGCCGCTCTTGTATGGCTACACCTTC. Its translation is CAWSVRRPLLYGYTF.

This clonotype has a handful of counts. The chain couples TRBV12-3 or TRBV12-4 to TRBJ1-2; D perhaps matches TRBD1 (6 bases). The CDR3 loop spans 13 amino acids. Trimming removed 6 bases at V and 6 bases at J, with 14 bases between. This CDR3 reads CASSHRVLNGYTF. The CDR3 nucleotides are TGTGCCAGCAGCCACAGGGTATTAAATGGCTACACCTTC.

The chain carries TRBV14 and TRBJ1-1; D possibly corresponds to TRBD1 (5 bases). The CDR3 covers 15 residues. Trimming left V 4 bases short and J 2 bases short, with 14 bases between. Germline V gene data show CDR1 as SGHDN and CDR2 as FVKESK. CDR3 coding DNA: TGTGCCAGCAGCCTGATGAGGGGCGCAAACACTGAAGCTTTCTTT. Encoded protein: CASSLMRGANTEAFF. Supplemented by reference TRBV14 and TRBJ1-1, the full variable domain reads EAGVTQFPSHSVIEKGQTVTLRCDPISGHDNLYWYRRVMGKEIKFLLHFVKESKQDESGMPNNRFLAERTGGTYSTLKVQPAELEDSGVYFCASSLMRGANTEAFFGQGTRLTVV.